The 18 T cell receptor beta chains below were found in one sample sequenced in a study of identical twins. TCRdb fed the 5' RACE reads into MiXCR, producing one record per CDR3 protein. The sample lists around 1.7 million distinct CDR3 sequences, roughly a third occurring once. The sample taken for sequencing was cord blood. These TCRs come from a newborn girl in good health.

CDR3 protein: CASSQSGEKLFF. CDR3 nucleotide sequence: TGCGCCAGCAGCCAAAGCGGGGAAAAACTGTTTTTT. This chain uses TRBV4-1 with TRBJ1-4; D call uncertain. The CDR3 is made up of 12 amino acids. The ends were cut back, 2 bases at V and 8 bases at J, with 6 bases in the middle. Looked up from germline, CDR1 is MGHRA and CDR2 is YSYEKL.

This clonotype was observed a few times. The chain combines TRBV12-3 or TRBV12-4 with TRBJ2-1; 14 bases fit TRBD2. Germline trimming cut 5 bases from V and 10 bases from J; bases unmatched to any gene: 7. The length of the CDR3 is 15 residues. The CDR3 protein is CASSTGLAGVREQFF. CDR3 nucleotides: TGTGCCAGCAGTACGGGACTAGCGGGAGTTAGGGAGCAGTTCTTC.

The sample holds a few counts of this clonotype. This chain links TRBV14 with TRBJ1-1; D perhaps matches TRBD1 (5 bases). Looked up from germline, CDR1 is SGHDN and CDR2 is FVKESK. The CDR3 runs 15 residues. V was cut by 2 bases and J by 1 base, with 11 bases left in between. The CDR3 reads CASSQLRTPNTEAFF. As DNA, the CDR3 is TGTGCCAGCAGCCAACTTCGGACACCGAACACTGAAGCTTTCTTT.

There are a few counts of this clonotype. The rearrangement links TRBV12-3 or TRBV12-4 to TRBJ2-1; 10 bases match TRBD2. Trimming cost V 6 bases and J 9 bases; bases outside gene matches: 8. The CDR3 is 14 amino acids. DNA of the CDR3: TGTGCCAGCAGAAATAGCGGGGGGCAGGGTGAGCAGTTCTTC. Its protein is CASRNSGGQGEQFF.

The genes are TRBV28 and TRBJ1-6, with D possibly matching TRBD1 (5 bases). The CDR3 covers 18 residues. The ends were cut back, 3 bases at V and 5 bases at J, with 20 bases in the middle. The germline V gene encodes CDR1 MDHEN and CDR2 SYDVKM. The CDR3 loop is CASSFYGDHHNHNSPLHF. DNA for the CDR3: TGTGCCAGCAGTTTTTACGGGGACCACCATAACCATAATTCACCCCTCCACTTT.

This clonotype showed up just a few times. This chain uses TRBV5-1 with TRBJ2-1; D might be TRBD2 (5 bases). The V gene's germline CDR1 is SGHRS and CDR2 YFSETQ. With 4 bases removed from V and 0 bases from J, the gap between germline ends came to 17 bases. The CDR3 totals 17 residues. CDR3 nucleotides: TGCGCCAGCAGCCCCTATGGACGGGCGGGCTCCTACAATGAGCAGTTCTTC. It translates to CASSPYGRAGSYNEQFF.

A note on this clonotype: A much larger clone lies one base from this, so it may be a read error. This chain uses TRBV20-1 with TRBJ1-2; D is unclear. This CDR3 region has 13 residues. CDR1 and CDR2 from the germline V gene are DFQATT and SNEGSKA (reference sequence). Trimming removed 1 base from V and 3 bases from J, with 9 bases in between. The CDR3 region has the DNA TGCAGTGCTAGAGTGGTCGGCGACTATGGCTACACCTTC. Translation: CSARVVGDYGYTF.

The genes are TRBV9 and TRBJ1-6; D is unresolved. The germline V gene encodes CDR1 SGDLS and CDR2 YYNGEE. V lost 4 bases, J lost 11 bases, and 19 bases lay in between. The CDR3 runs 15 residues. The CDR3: CASSPAIVRNPPLHF. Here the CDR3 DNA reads TGTGCCAGCAGCCCAGCGATCGTAAGGAATCCACCCCTCCACTTT.

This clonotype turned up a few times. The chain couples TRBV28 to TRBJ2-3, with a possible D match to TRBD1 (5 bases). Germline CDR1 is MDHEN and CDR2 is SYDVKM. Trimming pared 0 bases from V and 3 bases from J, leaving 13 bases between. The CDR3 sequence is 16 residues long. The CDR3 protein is CASSLWAGWATDTQYF. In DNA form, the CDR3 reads TGTGCCAGCAGTTTATGGGCAGGGTGGGCGACAGATACGCAGTATTTT.

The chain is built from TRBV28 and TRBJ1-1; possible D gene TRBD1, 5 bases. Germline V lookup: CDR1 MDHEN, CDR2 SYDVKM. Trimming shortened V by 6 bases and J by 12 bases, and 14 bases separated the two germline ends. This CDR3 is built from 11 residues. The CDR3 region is CASSALGGTFF. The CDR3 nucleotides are TGTGCCAGCAGCGCTTTGGGGGGGACTTTCTTT.

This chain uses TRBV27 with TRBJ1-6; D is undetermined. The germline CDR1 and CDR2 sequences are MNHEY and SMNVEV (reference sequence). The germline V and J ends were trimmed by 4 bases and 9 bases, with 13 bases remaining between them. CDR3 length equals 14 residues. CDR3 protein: CASSSLTSGSPLHF. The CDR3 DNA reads TGTGCCAGCAGTTCGCTTACGTCAGGTTCACCCCTCCACTTT.

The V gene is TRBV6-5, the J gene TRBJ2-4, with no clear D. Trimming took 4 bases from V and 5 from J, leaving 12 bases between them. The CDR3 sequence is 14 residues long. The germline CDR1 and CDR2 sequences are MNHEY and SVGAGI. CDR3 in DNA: TGTGCCAGCAGTTCCGACCTTAGCCAAAACATTCAGTACTTC. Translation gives CASSSDLSQNIQYF.

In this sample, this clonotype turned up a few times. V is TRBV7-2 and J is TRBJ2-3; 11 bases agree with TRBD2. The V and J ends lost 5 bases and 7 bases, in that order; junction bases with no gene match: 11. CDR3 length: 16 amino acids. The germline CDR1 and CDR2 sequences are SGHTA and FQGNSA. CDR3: CASSDLAGGSLNTQYF. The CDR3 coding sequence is TGTGCCAGCAGCGATTTAGCGGGAGGGAGTCTTAATACGCAGTATTTT.

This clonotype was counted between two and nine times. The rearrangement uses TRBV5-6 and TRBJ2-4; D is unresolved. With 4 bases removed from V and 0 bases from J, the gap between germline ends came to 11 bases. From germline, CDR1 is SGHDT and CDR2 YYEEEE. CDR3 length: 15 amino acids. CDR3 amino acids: CASSPISTAKNIQYF. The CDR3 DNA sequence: TGTGCCAGCAGCCCTATTTCGACAGCCAAAAACATTCAGTACTTC.

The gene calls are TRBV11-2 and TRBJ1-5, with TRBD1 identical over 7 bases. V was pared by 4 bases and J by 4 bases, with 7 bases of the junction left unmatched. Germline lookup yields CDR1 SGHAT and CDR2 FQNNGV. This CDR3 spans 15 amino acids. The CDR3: CASSSTGWRNQPQHF. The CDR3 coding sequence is TGTGCCAGCAGCTCGACAGGGTGGAGAAATCAGCCCCAGCATTTT.

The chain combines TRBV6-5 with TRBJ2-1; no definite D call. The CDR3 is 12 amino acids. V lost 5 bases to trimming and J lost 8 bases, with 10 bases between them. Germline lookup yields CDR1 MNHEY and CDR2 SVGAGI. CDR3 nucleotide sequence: TGTGCCAGCAGTCCCTCTTTGGATGAGCAGTTCTTC. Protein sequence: CASSPSLDEQFF.

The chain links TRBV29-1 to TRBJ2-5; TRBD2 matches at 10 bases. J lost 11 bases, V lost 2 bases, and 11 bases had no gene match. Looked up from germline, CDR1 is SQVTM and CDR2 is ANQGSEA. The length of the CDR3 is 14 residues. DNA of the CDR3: TGCAGCGTTGAACTAGCGGGAGTCCCCAATGAGCAGTACTTC. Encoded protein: CSVELAGVPNEQYF.

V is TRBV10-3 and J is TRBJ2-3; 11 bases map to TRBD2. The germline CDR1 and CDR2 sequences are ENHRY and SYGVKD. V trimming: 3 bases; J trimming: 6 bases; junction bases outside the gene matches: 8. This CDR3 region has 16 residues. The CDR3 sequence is CAISDLTSGGGDTQYF. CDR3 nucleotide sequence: TGTGCCATCAGTGATCTAACTAGCGGGGGAGGGGATACGCAGTATTTT.